This T cell receptor beta chain originates from a study of spatial heterogeneity in lung cancer. The germline gives CDR1 DFQATT, CDR2 SNEGSKA (reference sequence). The CDR3 consists of 14 residues. Unmatched junction bases numbered 0, after V lost 3 bases and J lost 2 bases. This clonotype showed up many times. Time point of the sample: sample taken at primary tumor resection. Whole RNA came from tumor, nontumor lung or frozen PBMC and was sequenced without being sorted. TCRdb re-derived calls from the 5' RACE reads in MiXCR, one entry per CDR3 protein. Among about 27,000 distinct CDR3 sequences listed, 6.9% were seen once.

Sequences were derived from PBMCs, sampled at surgery. The clonotype was recovered from a male donor with early-stage non-small cell lung cancer. This sequence joins TRBV20-1 and TRBJ2-7, with TRBD2 identical over 14 bases. The CDR3 DNA is TGCAGTGCTAGGGGACTAGCGGGAGCCTACGAGCAGTACTTC. The encoded protein is CSARGLAGAYEQYF.